This TCR beta chain was captured in a study of CXCR3-negative and CXCR3-positive naive CD8 T cells. Findings and limits, study-wide: After cryopreservation, expression of CXCR3 was partially reduced, and most assays were run with fresh PBMCs. In CXCR3-positive naive cells, the TRB CDR3s were more hydrophobic than in CXCR3-negative naive cells. Memory CD8+ cells showed much lower diversity, while both naive subsets were comparably high.

The study made its TRB cDNA libraries by 5' RACE, adding UMI labels. No DNA is given; TCRdb re-called the 5' RACE reads and lists each CDR3 protein once. The sample table includes around 130,000 distinct CDR3 sequences. This CDR3 comprises 15 residues. Note on this clonotype: Its antigen is undetermined.

The CD45RO-CCR7+CD27+CD95- phenotype denoted naive CD8+ T cells. The sequencing input was naive CXCR3+ CD8+ T cells from blood. Subset noted: CD45RO-CCR7+CD27+CD95- naive CD8+ T cells expressing CXCR3 (TNR3+). The rearrangement links TRBV12-3 or TRBV12-4 to TRBJ2-1; the D call from TCRdb, TRBD1, cannot be confirmed without DNA. The clonotype comes from a human donor in good health. Some clones in this sample may be carry-over from other donors' samples. The CDR3 region is CASSFGTGFGNEQFF.